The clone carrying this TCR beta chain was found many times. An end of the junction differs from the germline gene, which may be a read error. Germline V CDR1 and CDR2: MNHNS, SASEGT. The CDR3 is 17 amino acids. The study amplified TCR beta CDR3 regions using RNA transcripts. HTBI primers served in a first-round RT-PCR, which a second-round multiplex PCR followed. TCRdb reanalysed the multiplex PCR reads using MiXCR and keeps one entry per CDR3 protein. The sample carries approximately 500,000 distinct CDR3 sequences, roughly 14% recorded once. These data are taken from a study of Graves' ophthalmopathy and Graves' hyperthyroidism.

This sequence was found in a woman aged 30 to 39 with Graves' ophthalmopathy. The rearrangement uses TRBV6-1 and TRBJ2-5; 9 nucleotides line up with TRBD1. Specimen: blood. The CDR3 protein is CTSSPNPGQGGRETQYF. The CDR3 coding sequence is TGTACCAGCAGTCCGAACCCGGGACAGGGCGGTCGGGAGACCCAGTACTTC.